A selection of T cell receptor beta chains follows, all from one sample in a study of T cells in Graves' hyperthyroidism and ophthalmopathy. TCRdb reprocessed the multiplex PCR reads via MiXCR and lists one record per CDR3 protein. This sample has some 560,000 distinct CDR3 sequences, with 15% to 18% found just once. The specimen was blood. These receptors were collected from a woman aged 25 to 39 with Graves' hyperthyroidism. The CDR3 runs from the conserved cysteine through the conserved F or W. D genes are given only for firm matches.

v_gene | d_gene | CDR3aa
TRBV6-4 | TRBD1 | CASSYPTGEAFF
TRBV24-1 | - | CATSVSTYNEQFF
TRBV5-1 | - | CASSLSPDVQDGYTF
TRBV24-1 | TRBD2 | CATTLAGNTDTQYF
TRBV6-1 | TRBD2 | CASTGRGLPDTQYF
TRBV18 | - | CASSPQDGINYGYTF
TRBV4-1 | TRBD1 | CASSPIGTGDNQPQHF
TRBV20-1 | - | CSAMWGGTDTQYF
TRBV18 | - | CEVGGDYEQYF
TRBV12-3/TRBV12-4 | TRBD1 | CASKGAGHEQYF
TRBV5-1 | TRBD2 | CASSQTPLEGGRAETQYF
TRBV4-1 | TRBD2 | CASSQDPTLAGFGGELFF
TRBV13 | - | CASSLFTGRGTDTQYF
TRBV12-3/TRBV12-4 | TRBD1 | CASSFMGQGIRGQETQYF
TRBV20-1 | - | CSARNHREENYGYTF
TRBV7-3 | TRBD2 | CASSLRTSGSLNEQFF
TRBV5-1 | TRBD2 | CASSSMTSGGFNEQFF
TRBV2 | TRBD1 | CASKDRGGSPLHF
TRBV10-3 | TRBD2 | CAISATSGSESIKNIQYF
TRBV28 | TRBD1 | CASGTGEKGQYF
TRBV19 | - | CASSHLRGLRAYEQYF
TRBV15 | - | CATLDSPRETQYF
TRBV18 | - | CASSPPGKYNEQFF
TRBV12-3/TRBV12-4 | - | CASTDSSYEQYF
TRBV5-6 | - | CASSSDVYLTQYF
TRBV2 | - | CASSLLGAFNEKLFF
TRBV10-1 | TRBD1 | CASSDGQAQETQYF
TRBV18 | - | CASSPKIGNTEAFF
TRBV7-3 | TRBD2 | CASSPPGGGSNEQFF
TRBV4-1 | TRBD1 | CASSQEGGGQGSEKLFF
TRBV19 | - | CASSIRSRGAGNTEAFF
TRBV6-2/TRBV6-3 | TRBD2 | CATTNRAGVSNEQYF
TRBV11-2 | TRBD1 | CASSLGTGKDTEAFF
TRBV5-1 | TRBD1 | CASSPLGISTGNNEQFF
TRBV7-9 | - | CASSLQVDEQFF
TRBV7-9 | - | CASSFPGVPVGYTF
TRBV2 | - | CASRGSSPKEQFF
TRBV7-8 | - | CASSLAGVAGGKSNQPQHF
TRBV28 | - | CASTIGPRGFYEQYF